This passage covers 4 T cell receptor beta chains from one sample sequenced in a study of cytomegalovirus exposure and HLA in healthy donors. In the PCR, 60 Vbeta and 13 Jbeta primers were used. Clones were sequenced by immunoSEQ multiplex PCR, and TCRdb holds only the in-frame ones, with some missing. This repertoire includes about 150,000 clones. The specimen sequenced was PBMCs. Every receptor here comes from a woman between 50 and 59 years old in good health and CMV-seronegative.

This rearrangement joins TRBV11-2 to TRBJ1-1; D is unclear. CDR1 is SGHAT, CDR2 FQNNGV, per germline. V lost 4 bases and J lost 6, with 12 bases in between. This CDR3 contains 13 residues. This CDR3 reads CASSSNRLSEAFF. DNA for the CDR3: TGTGCCAGCAGCTCGAACCGACTGTCTGAAGCTTTCTTT.

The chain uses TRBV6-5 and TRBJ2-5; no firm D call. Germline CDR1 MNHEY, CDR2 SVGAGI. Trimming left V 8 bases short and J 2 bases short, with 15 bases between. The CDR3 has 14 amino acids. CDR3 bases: TGTGCCAGCGGCAGAGGCACTGTGCAAGAGACCCAGTACTTC. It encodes CASGRGTVQETQYF.

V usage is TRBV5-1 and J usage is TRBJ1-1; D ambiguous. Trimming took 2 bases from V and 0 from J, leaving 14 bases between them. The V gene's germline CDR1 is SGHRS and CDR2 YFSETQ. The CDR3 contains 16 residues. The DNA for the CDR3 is TGCGCCAGCAGCTTCACGGGATTGGGAATGAACACTGAAGCTTTCTTT. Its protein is CASSFTGLGMNTEAFF.

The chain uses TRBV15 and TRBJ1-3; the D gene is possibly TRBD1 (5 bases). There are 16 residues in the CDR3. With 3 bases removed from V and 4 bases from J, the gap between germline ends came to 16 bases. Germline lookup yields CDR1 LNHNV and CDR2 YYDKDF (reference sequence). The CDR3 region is CATSSRTGHDGNTIYF. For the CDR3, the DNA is TGTGCCACCAGCAGCCGCACTGGACACGACGGAAACACCATATATTTT.